These T cell receptor beta chains were read from a single sample in a study of graft-versus-host responses after intestinal transplantation. No antigens are known for them. TCRdb's table, derived via immunoSEQ multiplex PCR, lists solely in-frame clones and lacks some. The sample records about 100,000 clones, about 90% being singletons. Sequenced here: unstimulated CD4+ T cells sorted from spleen or lymph node cells, sampled before intestinal transplant. These receptors were collected from a human donor who received an intestinal transplant. Each CDR3 is given with its conserved first and last residue. The D gene is left open where the match is weak. Only some rows state a clone size, as once, few, many or a class for expanded clones.

j_call clone_size d_call v_call cdr3_nt cdr3_aa
TRBJ2-7 . . TRBV4-1 TGCGCCAGCAGCCAAGGAATTCGGGGGTTGGGCGAGCAGTACTTC CASSQGIRGLGEQYF
TRBJ2-1 . . TRBV2 TGTGCCAGCAGTGAAACGCGCGAAACCTACAATGAGCAGTTCTTC CASSETRETYNEQFF
TRBJ1-1 . TRBD1 TRBV7-3 TGTGCCAGCAGCTCCAAGGGGGCAGGGGGCCTTATGAACACTGAAGCTTTCTTT CASSSKGAGGLMNTEAFF
TRBJ1-5 . TRBD1 TRBV18 TGTGCCAGCTCACCGTTTCGAACAGGGGAGGGTCAGCCCCAGCATTTT CASSPFRTGEGQPQHF
TRBJ2-7 . . TRBV6-5 TGTGCCAGCAGTGATAAGAGGCGAGAGCAGTACTTC CASSDKRREQYF
TRBJ2-7 . . TRBV30 TGTGCCTGGGAGCCTCCGGGGCTAGGGTACGAGCAGTACTTC CAWEPPGLGYEQYF
TRBJ1-1 . TRBD1 TRBV6-1 TGTGCCAGCAGACAGTGGACAGGGGAAGCTTTCTTT CASRQWTGEAFF
TRBJ2-7 . . TRBV28 TGTGCCAGCAGTTTAATCACCCCCTACGAGCAGTACTTC CASSLITPYEQYF
TRBJ2-2 . TRBD1 TRBV6-6 TGTGCCAGCAGCGAACAGGGGTTCGGGGAGCTGTTTTTT CASSEQGFGELFF
TRBJ2-5 . . TRBV5-5 TGTGCCAGCAGCTGGAGCAACCAAGAGACCCAGTACTTC CASSWSNQETQYF
TRBJ2-3 . . TRBV12-2 TGTGCAAGTCGCGTCCGAGTCTTTACGCAGTATTTT CASRVRVFTQYF
TRBJ2-3 . . TRBV7-2 TGTGCCAGCACCAACTTCCTCTCAACAGATACGCAGTATTTT CASTNFLSTDTQYF
TRBJ1-1 . . TRBV29-1 TGCAGCCCCAAAGGCCCGGGAGGGTCTGAAGCTTTCTTT CSPKGPGGSEAFF
TRBJ1-4 few . TRBV11-2 TGTGCCAGCAGCTTATTACCCACTAATGAAAAACTGTTTTTT CASSLLPTNEKLFF
TRBJ2-1 . TRBD2 TRBV5-1 TGCGCCAGCAGCTCGGGACTAGCGGGGAGGAATGAGCAGTTCTTC CASSSGLAGRNEQFF
TRBJ2-3 . . TRBV10-3 TGTGCCATCAGTGGGCGGCGGAGCACAGATACGCAGTATTTT CAISGRRSTDTQYF
TRBJ2-6 . . TRBV4-1 TGCGCCAGCAGCCGCATCTTACAGGTCAGATACGTCCTGACTTTC CASSRILQVRYVLTF
TRBJ1-2 few . TRBV15 TGTGCCACCAGCAGAGGCCCTGACAGGCGCTATGGCTACACCTTC CATSRGPDRRYGYTF
TRBJ2-3 . . TRBV14 TGTGCCAGCAGCCAAGGGGGACCGACAGATACGCAGTATTTT CASSQGGPTDTQYF
TRBJ2-3 . . TRBV7-9 TGTGCCAGCAGCTTAGGCCCTAGGGGGATCAGCACAGATACGCAGTATTTT CASSLGPRGISTDTQYF
TRBJ2-1 . . TRBV6-5 TGTGCCAGCAGGCCACAGGGTCACAATGAGCAGTTCTTC CASRPQGHNEQFF
TRBJ2-7 . . TRBV7-9 TGTGCCAGCAGCTCCCAGGGACACGAGCAGTACTTC CASSSQGHEQYF
TRBJ1-4 . TRBD1 TRBV6-6 TGTGCCAGCAGTTACTGGACAGGTGAAAAACTGTTTTTT CASSYWTGEKLFF
TRBJ2-6 . . TRBV5-1 TGCGCCAGCAGCTTGGAACCGAATTCTGGGGCCAACGTCCTGACTTTC CASSLEPNSGANVLTF
TRBJ2-1 . TRBD2 TRBV18 TGTGCCAGCTCACAAAGAGCGGGAGGGGAGTACAATGAGCAGTTCTTC CASSQRAGGEYNEQFF
TRBJ1-4 . . TRBV5-1 TGCGCCAGCTCCGCCACGGGCGCAACTAATGAAAAACTGTTTTTT CASSATGATNEKLFF
TRBJ2-2 . . TRBV7-3 TGTGCCAGCAGCCCCCTCGGGGTCGGGGGAGTCTCCGGGGAGCTGTTTTTT CASSPLGVGGVSGELFF
TRBJ2-3 . . TRBV7-9 TGTGCCAGCAGCCAGACCAGCACACATACGCAGTATTTT CASSQTSTHTQYF
TRBJ1-1 . TRBD1 TRBV2 TGTGCCAGCAGGACAGGGGGCACTGAAGCTTTCTTT CASRTGGTEAFF
TRBJ1-3 . . TRBV7-6 TGTGCCAGCAGCTTAACAGGCGACTCTGGAAACACCATATATTTT CASSLTGDSGNTIYF
TRBJ1-1 . . TRBV5-1 TGCGCCAGCAGCTTGCGGGGAGACACTGAAGCTTTCTTT CASSLRGDTEAFF
TRBJ1-4 . . TRBV15 TGTGCCACCAGCAGGGGTAGGGACGAAAAACTGTTTTTT CATSRGRDEKLFF
TRBJ1-6 few . TRBV5-3 TGTGCCAGAAGCTTCGGGAGGGGCTCCTATAATTCACCCCTCCACTTT CARSFGRGSYNSPLHF